This T cell receptor beta chain emerged from a study of cytomegalovirus exposure and HLA in healthy donors. This clone was recorded a few times. The PCR used 60 Vbeta and 13 Jbeta primers. Libraries were prepared by immunoSEQ multiplex PCR; TCRdb keeps only in-frame clonotypes and omits some of them. Of some 150,000 clones detected, about three quarters appear once; the ten largest clones hold approximately 4%. The origin of this receptor is a male donor in good health and CMV-seronegative. Source material: PBMCs.

The CDR3 DNA follows: TGTGCCAGCAGCCAAAACCTTCACAGTCTCGAGCAGTACTTC. It specifies CASSQNLHSLEQYF. The rearrangement uses TRBV14 and TRBJ2-7, with D uncertain. V shed 2 bases and J shed 6 bases, with 14 bases lying between them. Looked up from germline, CDR1 is SGHDN and CDR2 is FVKESK. This CDR3 is built from 14 residues.